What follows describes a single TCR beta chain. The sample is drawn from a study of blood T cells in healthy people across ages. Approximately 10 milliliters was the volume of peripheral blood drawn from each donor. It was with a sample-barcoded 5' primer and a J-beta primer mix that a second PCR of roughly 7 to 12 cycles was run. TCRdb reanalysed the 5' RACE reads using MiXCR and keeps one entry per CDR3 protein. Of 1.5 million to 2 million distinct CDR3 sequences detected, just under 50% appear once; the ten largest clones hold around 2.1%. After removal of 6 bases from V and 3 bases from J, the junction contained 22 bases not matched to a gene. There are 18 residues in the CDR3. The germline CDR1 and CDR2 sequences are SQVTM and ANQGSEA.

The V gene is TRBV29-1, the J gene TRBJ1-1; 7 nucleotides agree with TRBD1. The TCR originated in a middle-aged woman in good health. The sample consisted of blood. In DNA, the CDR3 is TGCAGCGTCACCGGACAGGAGAATAGTGAATGGTTTTACACTGAAGCTTTCTTT. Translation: CSVTGQENSEWFYTEAFF.